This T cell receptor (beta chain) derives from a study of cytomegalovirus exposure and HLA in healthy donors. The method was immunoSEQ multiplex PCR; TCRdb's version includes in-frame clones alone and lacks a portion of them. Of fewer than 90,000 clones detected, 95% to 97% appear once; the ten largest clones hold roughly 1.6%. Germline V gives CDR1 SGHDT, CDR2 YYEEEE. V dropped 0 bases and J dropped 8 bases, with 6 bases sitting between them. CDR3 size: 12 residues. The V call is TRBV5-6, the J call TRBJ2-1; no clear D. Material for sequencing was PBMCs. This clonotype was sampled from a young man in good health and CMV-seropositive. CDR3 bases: TGTGCCAGCAGCTTGGTCCGGGATGAGCAGTTCTTC. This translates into CASSLVRDEQFF.